This entry is about one TCR beta chain. Germline V gene sequence: CDR1 SGHDN, CDR2 FVKESK. The CDR3 is 13 residues long. V lost 0 bases and J lost 12, with 11 bases in between. Methods used by the authors: Estimation of nucleated cell counts was performed using reference gene primer amplification. Clones were sequenced by immunoSEQ multiplex PCR, and TCRdb holds only the in-frame ones, with some missing. V, J and clone size were drawn from that table, and D and trimming were deduced from the DNA. The sample consists of tens of thousands of clones, roughly 72% of them appearing once. This entry belongs to a study of blood T cell repertoires in COVID-19. Background on the study: The study drew acute and convalescent COVID-19 samples from the United States, Italy and Spain. From T cells, B-cell-depleted T cells, or PBMCs came the material, which was cDNA or gDNA.

This chain links TRBV14 with TRBJ1-4; no firm D call. The sample taken for sequencing was peripheral blood. This clonotype originated in a man between 65 and 79 years old with acute or convalescent COVID-19. The chain's CDR3 is CASSQDLFSELFF. Here the CDR3 DNA reads TGTGCCAGCAGCCAAGATCTCTTCAGTGAACTGTTTTTT.